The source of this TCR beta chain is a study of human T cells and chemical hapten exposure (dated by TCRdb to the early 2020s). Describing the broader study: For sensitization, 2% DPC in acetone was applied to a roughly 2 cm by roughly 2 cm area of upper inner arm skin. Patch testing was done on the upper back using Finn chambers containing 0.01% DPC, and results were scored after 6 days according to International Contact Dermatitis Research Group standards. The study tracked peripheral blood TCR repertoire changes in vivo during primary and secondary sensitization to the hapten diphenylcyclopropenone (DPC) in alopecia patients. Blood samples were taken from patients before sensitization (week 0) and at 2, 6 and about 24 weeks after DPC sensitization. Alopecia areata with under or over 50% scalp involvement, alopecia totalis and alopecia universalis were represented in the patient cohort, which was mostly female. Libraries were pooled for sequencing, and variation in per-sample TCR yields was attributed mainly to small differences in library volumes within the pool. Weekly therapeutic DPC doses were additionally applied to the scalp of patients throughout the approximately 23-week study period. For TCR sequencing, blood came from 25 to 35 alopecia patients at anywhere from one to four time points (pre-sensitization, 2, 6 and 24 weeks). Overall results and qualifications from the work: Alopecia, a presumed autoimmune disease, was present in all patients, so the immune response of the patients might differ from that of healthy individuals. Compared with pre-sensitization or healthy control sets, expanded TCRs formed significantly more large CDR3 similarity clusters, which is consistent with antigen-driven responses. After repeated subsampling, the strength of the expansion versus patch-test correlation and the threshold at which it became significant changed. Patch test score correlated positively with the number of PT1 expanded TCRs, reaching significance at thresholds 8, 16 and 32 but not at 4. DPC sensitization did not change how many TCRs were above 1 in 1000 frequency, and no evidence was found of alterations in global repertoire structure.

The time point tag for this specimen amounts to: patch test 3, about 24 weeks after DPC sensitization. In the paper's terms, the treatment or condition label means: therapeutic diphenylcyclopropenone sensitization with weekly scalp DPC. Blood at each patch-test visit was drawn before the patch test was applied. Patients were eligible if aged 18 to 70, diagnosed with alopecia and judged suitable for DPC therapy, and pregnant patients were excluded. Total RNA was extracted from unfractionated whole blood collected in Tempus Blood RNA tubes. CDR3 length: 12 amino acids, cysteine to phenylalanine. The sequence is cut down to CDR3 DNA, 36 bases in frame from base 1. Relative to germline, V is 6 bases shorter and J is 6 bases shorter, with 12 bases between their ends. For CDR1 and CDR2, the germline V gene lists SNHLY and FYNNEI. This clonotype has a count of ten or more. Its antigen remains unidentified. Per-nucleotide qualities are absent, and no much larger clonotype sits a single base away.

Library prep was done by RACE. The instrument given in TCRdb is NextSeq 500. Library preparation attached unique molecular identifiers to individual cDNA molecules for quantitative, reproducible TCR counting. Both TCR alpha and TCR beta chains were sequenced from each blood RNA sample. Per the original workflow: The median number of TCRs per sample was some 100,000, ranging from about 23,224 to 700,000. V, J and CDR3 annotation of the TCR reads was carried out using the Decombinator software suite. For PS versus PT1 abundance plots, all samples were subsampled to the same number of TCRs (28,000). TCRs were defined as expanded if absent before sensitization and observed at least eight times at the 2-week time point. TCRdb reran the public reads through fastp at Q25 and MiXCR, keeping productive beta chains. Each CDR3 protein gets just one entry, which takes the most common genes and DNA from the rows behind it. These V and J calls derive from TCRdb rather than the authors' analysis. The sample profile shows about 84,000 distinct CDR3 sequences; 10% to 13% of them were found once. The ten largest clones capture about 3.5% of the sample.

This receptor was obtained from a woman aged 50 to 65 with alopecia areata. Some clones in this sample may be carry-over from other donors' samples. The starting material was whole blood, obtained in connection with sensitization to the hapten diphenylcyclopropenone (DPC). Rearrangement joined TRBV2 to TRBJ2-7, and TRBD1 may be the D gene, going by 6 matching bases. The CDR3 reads CASSRLGGEQYF. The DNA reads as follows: TGTGCCAGCAGCCGCCTAGGGGGCGAGCAGTACTTC.